These 4 T cell receptor beta chains came from one sample sequenced in a study of CD8 T cells in Susac syndrome. Random hexamers were used to reverse transcribe about 0.45 to 1 ug of RNA. One entry per CDR3 protein results from TCRdb running MiXCR on the immunoSEQ multiplex PCR reads. The sample gives about 200,000 distinct CDR3 sequences, roughly nine tenths of which show up once; 0.087% is in the top ten. Input material: CD4+ T cells from PBMCs. Receptors originate from a human donor with Susac syndrome.

V gene TRBV5-1 combines with J gene TRBJ2-5; TRBD2 matches 10 bases. Per germline, CDR1 SGHRS and CDR2 YFSETQ. The CDR3 contains 15 residues. V was clipped by 3 bases and J by 1 base; unmatched bases: 3. CDR3 nucleotides: TGCGCCAGCAGCTCGCTAGCGGGGGTCCAAGAGACCCAGTACTTC. It specifies CASSSLAGVQETQYF.

This rearrangement joins TRBV19 to TRBJ1-1; 11 nucleotides line up with TRBD1. Germline V gene sequence: CDR1 LNHDA, CDR2 SQIVND (reference sequence). The CDR3 has 15 amino acids. V was clipped by 7 bases and J by 5 bases; unmatched bases: 9. The CDR3 region is CASTSYGTGGTEAFF. The CDR3 coding sequence is TGTGCCAGTACCTCCTATGGGACAGGGGGAACTGAAGCTTTCTTT.

The chain carries TRBV6-4 and TRBJ2-1; perhaps TRBD1 as D (5 bases). The V gene's germline CDR1 is MRHNA and CDR2 SNTAGT. CDR3 length: 13 amino acids. The V end lost 6 bases, the J end lost 7 bases, and 13 bases lay between the germline ends. CDR3 protein: CASSLEAGNEQFF. Here the CDR3 DNA reads TGTGCCAGCAGCCTAGAGGCAGGGAATGAGCAGTTCTTC.

This clonotype was detected once. This chain uses TRBV29-1 with TRBJ2-7; 8 bases are shared with TRBD1. The CDR3 covers 14 residues. Germline V gene lookup returns CDR1 SQVTM and CDR2 ANQGSEA. Trimming at V came to 4 bases and at J to 4 bases, leaving 9 bases not matched to a gene. The CDR3 DNA is TGCAGCGTTGTCGGACAGGGAGGATGGTACGAGCAGTACTTC. Translation: CSVVGQGGWYEQYF.